This TCR beta chain was identified in a study of spatial heterogeneity in lung cancer. This clonotype was counted many times. The time point denotes: sample taken at primary tumor resection. Whole RNA obtained from tumor, nontumor lung or frozen PBMC underwent sequencing without sorting. TCRdb ran MiXCR on the 5' RACE reads and lists one entry per CDR3 protein. The table has tens of thousands of distinct CDR3 sequences, 3.5% to 5% seen once; the top ten hold 6% to 7.5%. Germline V gene data show CDR1 as MNHEY and CDR2 as SVGAGI. V trimming: 5 bases; J trimming: 6 bases; junction bases outside the gene matches: 11. This CDR3 contains 16 residues.

The sample consisted of PBMCs, taken at surgery. The TCR comes from a male donor with early-stage non-small cell lung cancer. This chain uses TRBV6-5 with TRBJ2-1, with 9 bases that match TRBD2. CDR3 amino acids: CASSDLLASGANEQFF. The CDR3 DNA sequence: TGTGCCAGCAGTGACCTATTAGCTAGCGGGGCCAATGAGCAGTTCTTC.